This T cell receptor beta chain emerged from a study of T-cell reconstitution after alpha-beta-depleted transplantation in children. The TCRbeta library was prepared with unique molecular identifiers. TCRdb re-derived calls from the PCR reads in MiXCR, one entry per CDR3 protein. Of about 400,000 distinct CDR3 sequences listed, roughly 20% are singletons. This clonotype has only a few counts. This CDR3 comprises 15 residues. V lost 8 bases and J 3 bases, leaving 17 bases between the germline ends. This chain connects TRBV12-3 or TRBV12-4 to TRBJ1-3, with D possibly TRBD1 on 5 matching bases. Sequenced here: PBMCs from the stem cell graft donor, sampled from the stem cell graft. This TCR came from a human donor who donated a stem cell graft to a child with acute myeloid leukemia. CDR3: CASGNRITHGNTIYF. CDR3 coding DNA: TGTGCCAGCGGAAACAGGATTACTCATGGAAACACCATATATTTT.